This record concerns one T cell receptor beta chain sequence. Antigen specificity is unknown. Its ends do not fully match the called genes, so a read error is possible. The sorted-subset replicate PCRs were given approximately 190 ng DNA, which is tens of thousands of T cell genomes. Here immunoSEQ multiplex PCR was the method, and the copy in TCRdb shows in-frame clones only, minus some. The table has about 1,900,000 clones, just under 95% seen once. Terminally differentiated effector memory CD45RA+ cells were excluded by CCR7 positive selection of CD45RO-negative cells. These data belong to a study of shared clonotypes between healthy human individuals. The wider study: The donor group consisted of two women and a few men, aged 18 to 49. Study conclusions and caveats: It was the few donors that limited the genetic and exposure-history diversity represented.

Germline-derived CDR1 and CDR2 are SNHLY and FYNNEI. The CDR3 extends over 13 amino acids. The chain is built from TRBV2 and TRBJ1-2, with D perhaps TRBD1 (5 bases). This receptor was obtained from a man in his late teens or twenties in good health. Source material: naive CD8+ T cells sorted from blood. Here the CDR3 reads CASSAGPGEPAPF. The CDR3 DNA reads as TGTGCCAGCAGTGCGGGACCGGGTGAGCCTGCTCCCTTC.